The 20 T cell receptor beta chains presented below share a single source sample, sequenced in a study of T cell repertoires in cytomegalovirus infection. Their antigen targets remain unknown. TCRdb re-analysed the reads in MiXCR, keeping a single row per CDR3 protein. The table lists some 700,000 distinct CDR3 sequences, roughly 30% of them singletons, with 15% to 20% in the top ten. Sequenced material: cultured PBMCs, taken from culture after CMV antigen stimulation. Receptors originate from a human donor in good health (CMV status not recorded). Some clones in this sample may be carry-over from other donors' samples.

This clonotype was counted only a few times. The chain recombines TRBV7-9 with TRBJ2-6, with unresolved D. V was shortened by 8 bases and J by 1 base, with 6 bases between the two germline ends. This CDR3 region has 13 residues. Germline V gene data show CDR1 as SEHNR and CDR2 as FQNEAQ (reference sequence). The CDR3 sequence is CASCLSGANVLTF. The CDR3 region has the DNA TGTGCCAGCTGCCTATCTGGGGCCAACGTCCTGACTTTC.

CDR3 sequence (DNA): TGTGCCAGCAGGCTAGGGGTTTCGGGAGGGCCCAAAGATACGCAGTATTTT. Amino acids: CASRLGVSGGPKDTQYF. J is TRBJ2-3 and V is TRBV6-5, with 8 positions matching TRBD2. The CDR3 runs 17 residues. The V gene end was trimmed by 6 bases and the J gene end by 5 bases; junction bases not matched to a gene: 16. Germline-derived CDR1 and CDR2 are MNHEY and SVGAGI.

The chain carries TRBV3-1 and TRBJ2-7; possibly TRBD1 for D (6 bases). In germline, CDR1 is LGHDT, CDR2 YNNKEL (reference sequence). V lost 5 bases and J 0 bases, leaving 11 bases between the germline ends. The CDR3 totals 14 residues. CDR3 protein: CASSSAQGSYEQYF. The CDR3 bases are TGTGCCAGCAGCTCTGCACAGGGCTCCTACGAGCAGTACTTC.

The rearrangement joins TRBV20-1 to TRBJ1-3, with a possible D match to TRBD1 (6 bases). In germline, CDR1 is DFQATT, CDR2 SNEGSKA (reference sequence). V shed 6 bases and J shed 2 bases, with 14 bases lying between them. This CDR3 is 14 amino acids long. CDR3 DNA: TGCAGTGCCACTAAAACAGGGCCTGGAAACACCATATATTTT. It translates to CSATKTGPGNTIYF.

CDR3: CASSLGGLGPTDTQYF. Here the CDR3 DNA reads TGTGCCAGCAGCTTAGGGGGCTTAGGGCCCACAGATACGCAGTATTTT. The rearrangement joins TRBV7-2 to TRBJ2-3, with D maybe TRBD1 (5 bases). The CDR3 sequence is 16 residues long. CDR1 is SGHTA, CDR2 FQGNSA, per germline. V was trimmed by 1 base and J by 2 bases, leaving 13 bases between them.

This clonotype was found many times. The CDR3 region is CASSFLPGLEDGSEQFF. The CDR3 region has the DNA TGTGCCAGCAGCTTTCTACCGGGACTAGAGGACGGTAGTGAGCAGTTCTTC. The chain employs TRBV7-2 and TRBJ2-1; 8 bases line up with TRBD2. The CDR3 is 17 residues long. With 3 bases clipped from V and 9 bases from J, the junction kept 16 bases outside the gene matches. The germline V gene has CDR1 SGHTA and CDR2 FQGNSA.

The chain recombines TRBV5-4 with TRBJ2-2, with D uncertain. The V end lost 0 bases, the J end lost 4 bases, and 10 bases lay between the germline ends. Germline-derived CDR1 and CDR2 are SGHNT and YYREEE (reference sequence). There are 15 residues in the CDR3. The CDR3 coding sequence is TGTGCCAGCAGCTTGGCTGCTAGTGTCACCGGGGAGCTGTTTTTT. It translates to CASSLAASVTGELFF.

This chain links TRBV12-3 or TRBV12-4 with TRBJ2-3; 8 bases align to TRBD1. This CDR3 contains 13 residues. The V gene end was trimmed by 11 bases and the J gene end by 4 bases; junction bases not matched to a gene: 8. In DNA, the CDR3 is TGTGCCGCCGGTCAGGGGGCCCCAGATACGCAGTATTTT. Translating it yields CAAGQGAPDTQYF.

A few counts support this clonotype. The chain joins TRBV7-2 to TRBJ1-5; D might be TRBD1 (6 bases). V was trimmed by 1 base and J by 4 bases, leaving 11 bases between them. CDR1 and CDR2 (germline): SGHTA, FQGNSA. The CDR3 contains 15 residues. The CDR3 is CASSLEGGQNQPQHF. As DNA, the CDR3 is TGTGCCAGCAGCTTAGAAGGGGGTCAAAATCAGCCCCAGCATTTT.

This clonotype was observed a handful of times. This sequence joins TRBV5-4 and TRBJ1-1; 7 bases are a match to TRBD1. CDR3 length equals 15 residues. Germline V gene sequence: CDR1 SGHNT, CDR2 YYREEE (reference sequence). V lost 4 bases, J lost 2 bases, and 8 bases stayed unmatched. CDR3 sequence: CASSRTNRGNTEAFF. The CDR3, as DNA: TGTGCCAGCAGCCGCACTAACAGGGGTAACACTGAAGCTTTCTTT.

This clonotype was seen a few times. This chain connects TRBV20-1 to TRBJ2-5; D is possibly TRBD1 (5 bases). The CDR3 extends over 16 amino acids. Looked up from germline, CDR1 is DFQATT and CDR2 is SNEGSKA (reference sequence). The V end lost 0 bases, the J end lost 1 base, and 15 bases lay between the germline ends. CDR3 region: CSAREGLGAPQETQYF. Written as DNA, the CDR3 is TGCAGTGCTAGAGAGGGTTTAGGGGCCCCCCAAGAGACCCAGTACTTC.

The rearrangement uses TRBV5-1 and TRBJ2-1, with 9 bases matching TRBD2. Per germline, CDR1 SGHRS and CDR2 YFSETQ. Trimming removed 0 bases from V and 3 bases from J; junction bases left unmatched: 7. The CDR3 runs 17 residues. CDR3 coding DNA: TGCGCCAGCAGCTTGGCGGGGGCGGGGGGGTTCTACAATGAGCAGTTCTTC. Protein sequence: CASSLAGAGGFYNEQFF.

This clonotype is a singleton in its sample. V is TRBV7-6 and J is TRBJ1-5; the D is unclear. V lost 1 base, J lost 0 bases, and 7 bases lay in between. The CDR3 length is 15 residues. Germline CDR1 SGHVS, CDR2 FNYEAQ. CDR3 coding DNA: TGTGCCAGCAGCTTAGAAGTGGATAGCAATCAGCCCCAGCATTTT. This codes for CASSLEVDSNQPQHF. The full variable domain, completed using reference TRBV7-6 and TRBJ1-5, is GAGVSQSPRYKVTKRGQDVALRCDPISGHVSLYWYRQALGQGPEFLTYFNYEAQQDKSGLPNDRFSAERPEGSISTLTIQRTEQRDSAMYRCASSLEVDSNQPQHFGDGTRLSIL.

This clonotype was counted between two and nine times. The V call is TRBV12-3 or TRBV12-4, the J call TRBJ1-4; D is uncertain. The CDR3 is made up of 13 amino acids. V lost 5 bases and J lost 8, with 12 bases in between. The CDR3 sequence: CASSPPLGEKLFF. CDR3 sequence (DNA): TGTGCCAGCAGTCCCCCTTTGGGCGAAAAACTGTTTTTT.

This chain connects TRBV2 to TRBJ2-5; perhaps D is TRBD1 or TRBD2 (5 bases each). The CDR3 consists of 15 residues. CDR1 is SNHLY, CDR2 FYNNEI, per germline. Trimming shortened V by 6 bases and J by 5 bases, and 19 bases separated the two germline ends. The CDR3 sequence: CASRSREGRAETQYF. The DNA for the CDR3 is TGTGCCAGCAGGAGCAGGGAAGGGCGGGCGGAGACCCAGTACTTC.

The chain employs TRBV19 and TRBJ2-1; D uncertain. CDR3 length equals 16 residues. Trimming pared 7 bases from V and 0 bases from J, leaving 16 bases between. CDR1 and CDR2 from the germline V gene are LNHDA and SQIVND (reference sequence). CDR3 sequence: CASTSSFRSSYNEQFF. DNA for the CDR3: TGTGCCAGTACCAGTTCTTTCCGAAGCTCCTACAATGAGCAGTTCTTC. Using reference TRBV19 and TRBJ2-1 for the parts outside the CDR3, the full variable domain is DGGITQSPKYLFRKEGQNVTLSCEQNLNHDAMYWYRQDPGQGLRLIYYSQIVNDFQKGDIAEGYSVSREKKESFPLTVTSAQKNPTAFYLCASTSSFRSSYNEQFFGPGTRLTVL.

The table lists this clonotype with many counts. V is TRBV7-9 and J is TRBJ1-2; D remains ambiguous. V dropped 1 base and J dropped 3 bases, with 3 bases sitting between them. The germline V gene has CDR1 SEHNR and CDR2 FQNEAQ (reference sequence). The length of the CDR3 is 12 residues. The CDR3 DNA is TGTGCCAGCAGCTTAGGGCACTATGGCTACACCTTC. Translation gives CASSLGHYGYTF.

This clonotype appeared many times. The CDR3 region has the DNA TGTGCCAGCAGCGTAAGGTCCCAAGAGACCCAGTACTTC. Translated, it gives CASSVRSQETQYF. This chain uses TRBV7-2 with TRBJ2-5; D ambiguous. Trimming stripped 5 bases from V and 1 base from J, with 8 bases between. The CDR3 loop spans 13 amino acids. The germline V gene encodes CDR1 SGHTA and CDR2 FQGNSA.

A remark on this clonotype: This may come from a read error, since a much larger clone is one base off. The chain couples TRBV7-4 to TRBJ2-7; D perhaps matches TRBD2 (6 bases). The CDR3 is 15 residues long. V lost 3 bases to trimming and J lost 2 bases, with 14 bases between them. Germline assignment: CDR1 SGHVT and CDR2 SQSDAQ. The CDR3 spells CASSFSSGLTYEQYF. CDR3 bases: TGTGCCAGCAGCTTCTCCAGCGGGCTTACCTACGAGCAGTACTTC.

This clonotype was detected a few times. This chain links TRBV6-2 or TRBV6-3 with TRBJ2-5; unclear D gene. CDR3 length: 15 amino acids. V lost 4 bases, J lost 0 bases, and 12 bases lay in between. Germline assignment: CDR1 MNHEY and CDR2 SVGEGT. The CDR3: CASSFRAADQETQYF. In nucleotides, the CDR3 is TGTGCCAGCAGTTTTCGGGCCGCAGACCAAGAGACCCAGTACTTC.